These 25 T cell receptor beta chains were sequenced from one sample in a study of T cell clones after liver transplantation. Assay used: immunoSEQ multiplex PCR; TCRdb lists only in-frame clones, some missing. In the table there are some 110,000 clones, 82% of which are singletons. The sample here was CD4+ T cells from blood, taken before liver transplant. The receptor source for this set is a human donor who received a liver transplant.

The J gene is TRBJ2-7, the V gene TRBV25-1; a possible D gene is TRBD1 (6 bases). The CDR3 extends over 16 amino acids. Trimming took 2 bases from V and 3 from J, leaving 17 bases between them. Per the germline V gene, CDR1 is MGHDK and CDR2 is SYGVNS. The CDR3 DNA follows: TGTGCCAGCAGTGAAAGGAGAGCGGACAGACACTACGAGCAGTACTTC. Translation gives CASSERRADRHYEQYF.

Note on this clone: A much more abundant neighbour one base away suggests this may be a read error. This chain joins TRBV11-2 and TRBJ2-3, with unresolved D. V dropped 3 bases and J dropped 5 bases, with 3 bases sitting between them. The CDR3 runs to 11 residues. From germline, CDR1 is SGHAT and CDR2 FQNNGV. The DNA for the CDR3 is TGTGCCAGCAGCTTGGGAGATACGCAGTATTTT. Residues: CASSLGDTQYF.

The chain combines TRBV19 with TRBJ2-3, with D unclear. The ends were cut back, 7 bases at V and 1 base at J, with 9 bases in the middle. This CDR3 region has 13 residues. Germline V gene data show CDR1 as LNHDA and CDR2 as SQIVND (reference sequence). CDR3: CASTAVGTDTQYF. The CDR3 DNA sequence: TGTGCCAGTACGGCGGTGGGCACAGATACGCAGTATTTT.

CDR3: CASSRGPQETQYF. In DNA, the CDR3 is TGCGCCAGCAGCCGGGGACCTCAAGAGACCCAGTACTTC. V is TRBV4-1 and J is TRBJ2-5; the D gene could be TRBD1 or TRBD2 (5 bases each). Germline lookup yields CDR1 MGHRA and CDR2 YSYEKL. The CDR3 is 13 residues long. The germline V and J ends were trimmed by 4 bases and 2 bases, with 8 bases remaining between them.

This rearrangement joins TRBV5-1 to TRBJ2-3; TRBD2 matches at 13 bases. CDR3 size: 17 residues. Germline trimming cut 6 bases from V and 4 bases from J; bases unmatched to any gene: 11. CDR1 is SGHRS, CDR2 YFSETQ, per germline. This chain's CDR3 is CASTPRTSGGSADTQYF. The DNA for the CDR3 is TGCGCCAGCACCCCGAGGACTAGCGGGGGTTCGGCAGATACGCAGTATTTT.

This chain joins TRBV6-6 and TRBJ2-1; TRBD2 aligns across 11 bases. Germline V gene sequence: CDR1 MNHNY, CDR2 SVGAGI (reference sequence). J lost 3 bases, V lost 6 bases, and 4 bases had no gene match. CDR3 length: 15 residues. CDR3 DNA: TGTGCCAGCAGCGTCACTAGCGGGGGCTACAATGAGCAGTTCTTC. This sequence encodes CASSVTSGGYNEQFF.

The chain recombines TRBV5-1 with TRBJ2-1; D might be TRBD1 (5 bases). Deletions cut 4 bases from V and 4 bases from J, with 15 bases between. The CDR3 consists of 15 residues. Germline CDR1 and CDR2: SGHRS and YFSETQ. The CDR3 sequence: CASSLSPGMYNEQFF. The DNA of the CDR3 is TGCGCCAGCAGCCTCTCCCCAGGGATGTACAATGAGCAGTTCTTC.

This clone was seen a single time. This chain uses TRBV18 with TRBJ1-4; no definite D call. The CDR3 has 15 amino acids. Between the trimmed V and J ends, which lost 0 bases and 7 bases, there was a span of 12 bases. Per the germline V gene, CDR1 is KGHSH and CDR2 is LQKENI. The DNA of the CDR3 is TGTGCCAGCTCACCACCTAAGGTCGGGCGTGAAAAACTGTTTTTT. Translation gives CASSPPKVGREKLFF. The full variable domain, rest sourced from reference TRBV18 and TRBJ1-4, is NAGVMQNPRHLVRRRGQEARLRCSPMKGHSHVYWYRQLPEEGLKFMVYLQKENIIDESGMPKERFSAEFPKEGPSILRIQQVVRGDSAAYFCASSPPKVGREKLFFGSGTQLSVL.

The genes are TRBV29-1 and TRBJ1-1; no firm D call. Germline V gives CDR1 SQVTM, CDR2 ANQGSEA. The ends were cut back, 8 bases at V and 5 bases at J, with 18 bases in the middle. CDR3 size: 13 residues. For the CDR3, the DNA is TGCAGCTGTTGGAGCGGAATCGGTACTGAAGCTTTCTTT. Translating it yields CSCWSGIGTEAFF.

The V call is TRBV5-1, the J call TRBJ2-3; TRBD2 aligns across 9 bases. The length of the CDR3 is 17 residues. The germline V gene encodes CDR1 SGHRS and CDR2 YFSETQ. V was clipped by 4 bases and J by 4 bases; unmatched bases: 13. The CDR3 DNA is TGCGCCAGCAGCCCCCCAGTGGGAGCGGGGGGTTCAGATACGCAGTATTTT. It specifies CASSPPVGAGGSDTQYF.

The V gene is TRBV4-1, the J gene TRBJ2-5; 9 positions match TRBD1. Trimming removed 4 bases from V and 3 bases from J; junction bases left unmatched: 12. Germline assignment: CDR1 MGHRA and CDR2 YSYEKL. This CDR3 comprises 17 residues. The CDR3, as DNA: TGCGCCAGCAGCCCCGGTCCCGGGACAGGGAACGAAGAGACCCAGTACTTC. It specifies CASSPGPGTGNEETQYF.

This clone showed up just once. The V and J genes are TRBV11-2 and TRBJ2-2; TRBD2 aligns across 11 bases. V trimming: 5 bases; J trimming: 7 bases; junction bases outside the gene matches: 6. The CDR3 is made up of 15 amino acids. The germline V gene encodes CDR1 SGHAT and CDR2 FQNNGV. CDR3 sequence (DNA): TGTGCCAGCAGCATGACTAGCGGGGAAATCGGGGAGCTGTTTTTT. It codes for CASSMTSGEIGELFF.

The rearrangement uses TRBV6-5 and TRBJ1-1, with 8 nucleotides matching TRBD1. The ends lost 4 bases at V and 4 bases at J; junction bases unmatched: 2. CDR1 is MNHEY and CDR2 is SVGAGI in the germline V gene. This CDR3 is 13 amino acids long. CDR3 DNA sequence: TGTGCCAGCAGTTCCAGGGGGCCCACTGAAGCTTTCTTT. Amino acid sequence: CASSSRGPTEAFF.

The J gene is TRBJ2-3, the V gene TRBV11-2, with TRBD1 matching 8 bases. CDR3 length equals 17 residues. CDR1 is SGHAT and CDR2 is FQNNGV in the germline V gene. With 2 bases clipped from V and 1 base from J, the junction kept 8 bases outside the gene matches. The CDR3 protein is CASSLRPRGQGTDTQYF. DNA of the CDR3: TGTGCCAGCAGCTTACGGCCCAGGGGACAGGGCACAGATACGCAGTATTTT.

The CDR3 sequence is CASSLGAVSNEKLFF. CDR3 DNA: TGTGCCAGCAGCTTAGGGGCAGTCTCTAATGAAAAACTGTTTTTT. The chain recombines TRBV7-6 with TRBJ1-4; no reliable D call. Trimming shortened V by 1 base and J by 3 bases, and 9 bases separated the two germline ends. The CDR3 consists of 15 residues. Germline loops: CDR1 SGHVS, CDR2 FNYEAQ.

The chain recombines TRBV7-2 with TRBJ2-5, with 11 bases matching TRBD2. The J segment lost 4 bases and the V segment lost 8 bases, leaving 6 bases of the junction unmatched. CDR1 and CDR2 from the germline V gene are SGHTA and FQGNSA. The CDR3 contains 14 residues. The CDR3 DNA follows: TGTGCCAGCGGGGCTAGCGGGGGGAGAGAGACCCAGTACTTC. The encoded protein is CASGASGGRETQYF.

This chain joins TRBV7-3 and TRBJ2-1; D possibly matches TRBD1 or TRBD2 (8 bases each). Trimming shortened V by 5 bases and J by 2 bases, and 16 bases separated the two germline ends. The germline V gene encodes CDR1 SGHTA and CDR2 FQGTGA. This CDR3 has 16 residues. The CDR3 sequence: CASSDRGGGPYNEQFF. The CDR3 nucleotides are TGTGCCAGCAGCGACAGGGGCGGGGGGCCCTACAATGAGCAGTTCTTC.

The J gene is TRBJ2-7, the V gene TRBV10-3; 9 bases fit TRBD1. The CDR3 runs to 14 residues. Germline lookup yields CDR1 ENHRY and CDR2 SYGVKD. J lost 2 bases, V lost 6 bases, and 5 bases had no gene match. CDR3 coding DNA: TGTGCCATCAGCCCCGGGACAGGGACCTACGAGCAGTACTTC. It specifies CAISPGTGTYEQYF.

The genes are TRBV9 and TRBJ1-5, with 8 bases matching TRBD1. The germline CDR1 and CDR2 sequences are SGDLS and YYNGEE. The length of the CDR3 is 15 residues. Germline trimming cut 2 bases from V and 3 bases from J; bases unmatched to any gene: 4. The DNA of the CDR3 is TGTGCCAGCAGCGTCACAGGGGGGGACAATCAGCCCCAGCATTTT. Protein product: CASSVTGGDNQPQHF.

V gene TRBV4-2 combines with J gene TRBJ2-7, with 13 bases matching TRBD2. Trimming at V came to 4 bases and at J to 5 bases, leaving 5 bases not matched to a gene. The CDR3 extends over 15 amino acids. Germline V gives CDR1 LGHNA, CDR2 YNFKEQ. DNA of the CDR3: TGTGCCAGCAGCCCCGGGACTAGCGGGAAGAACGAGCAGTACTTC. Protein: CASSPGTSGKNEQYF.

CDR3 protein: CASSLSGSREQFF. DNA of the CDR3: TGCGCCAGCAGCTTGAGCGGGAGCCGGGAGCAGTTCTTC. V and J are TRBV5-1 and TRBJ2-1, with 8 bases that match TRBD2. The CDR3 has 13 residues. The V gene end was trimmed by 1 base and the J gene end by 10 bases; junction bases not matched to a gene: 4. CDR1 and CDR2 (germline): SGHRS, YFSETQ.

The rearrangement uses TRBV14 and TRBJ1-4; D not certain. Germline values: CDR1 SGHDN, CDR2 FVKESK. The germline V and J ends were trimmed by 2 bases and 0 bases, with 7 bases remaining between them. The CDR3 runs to 15 residues. CDR3 region: CASSQRSSTNEKLFF. CDR3 bases: TGTGCCAGCAGCCAACGCAGCTCAACTAATGAAAAACTGTTTTTT.

V gene TRBV27 combines with J gene TRBJ1-4; the D gene is possibly TRBD1 (5 bases). V shed 6 bases and J shed 5 bases, with 25 bases lying between them. Germline V gene lookup returns CDR1 MNHEY and CDR2 SMNVEV (reference sequence). This CDR3 has 18 amino acids. The CDR3 nucleotides are TGTGCCAGCAGCGTTTGGTGGCCAGGGTCAGGGAACAATGAAAAACTGTTTTTT. It yields the protein CASSVWWPGSGNNEKLFF.

This clone was seen more than once but under ten times. The chain is built from TRBV5-1 and TRBJ1-4; the match to TRBD1 covers 7 bases. The CDR3 is made up of 15 amino acids. With V trimmed by 3 bases and J by 3 bases, 5 bases remained unmatched. Germline V CDR1 and CDR2: SGHRS, YFSETQ. This CDR3 is CASSSGDSSNEKLFF. CDR3 sequence (DNA): TGCGCCAGCAGCTCCGGGGACAGTTCTAATGAAAAACTGTTTTTT.

This clone was seen once. The genes are TRBV5-6 and TRBJ2-7, with 8 bases lining up with TRBD1. V shed 0 bases, J shed 4 bases, and the junction held 3 bases outside the gene matches. Germline V gene data show CDR1 as SGHDT and CDR2 as YYEEEE. This CDR3 is 14 amino acids long. The CDR3 DNA follows: TGTGCCAGCAGCTTGGGGACAGGGTTATACGAGCAGTACTTC. Residues: CASSLGTGLYEQYF.